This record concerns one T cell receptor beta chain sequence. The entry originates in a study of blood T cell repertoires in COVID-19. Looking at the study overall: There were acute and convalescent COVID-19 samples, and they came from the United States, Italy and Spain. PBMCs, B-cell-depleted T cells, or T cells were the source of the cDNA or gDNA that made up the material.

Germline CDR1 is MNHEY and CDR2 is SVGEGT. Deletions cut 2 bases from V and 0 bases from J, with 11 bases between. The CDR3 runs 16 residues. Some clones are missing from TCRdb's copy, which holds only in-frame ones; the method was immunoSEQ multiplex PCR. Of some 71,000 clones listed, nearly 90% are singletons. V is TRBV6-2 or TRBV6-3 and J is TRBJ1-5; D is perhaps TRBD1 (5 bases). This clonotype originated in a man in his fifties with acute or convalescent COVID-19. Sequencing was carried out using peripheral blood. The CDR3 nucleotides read TGTGCCAGCAGTTACGCGGGACTGCTTAGCAATCAGCCCCAGCATTTT. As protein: CASSYAGLLSNQPQHF.